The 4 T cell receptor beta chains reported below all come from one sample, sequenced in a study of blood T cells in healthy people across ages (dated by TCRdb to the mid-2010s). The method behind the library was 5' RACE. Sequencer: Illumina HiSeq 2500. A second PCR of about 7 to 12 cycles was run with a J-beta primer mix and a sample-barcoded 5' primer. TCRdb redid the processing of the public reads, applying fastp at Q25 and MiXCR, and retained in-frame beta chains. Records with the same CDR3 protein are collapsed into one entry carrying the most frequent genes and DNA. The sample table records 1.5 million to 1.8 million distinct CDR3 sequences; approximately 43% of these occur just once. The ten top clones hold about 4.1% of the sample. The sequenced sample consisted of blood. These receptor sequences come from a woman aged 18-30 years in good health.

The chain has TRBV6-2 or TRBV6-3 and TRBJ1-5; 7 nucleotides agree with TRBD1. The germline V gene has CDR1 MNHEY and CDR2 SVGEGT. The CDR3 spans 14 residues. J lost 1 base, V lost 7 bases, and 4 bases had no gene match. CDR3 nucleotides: TGTGCCAGCAACGGGGGACAGAGCAATCAGCCCCAGCATTTT. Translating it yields CASNGGQSNQPQHF.

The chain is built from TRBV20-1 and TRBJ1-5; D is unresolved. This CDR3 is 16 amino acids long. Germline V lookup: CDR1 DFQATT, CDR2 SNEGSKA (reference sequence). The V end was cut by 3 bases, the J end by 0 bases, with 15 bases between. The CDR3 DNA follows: TGCAGTGCTAGCAGGCAGACACCCAATAGCAATCAGCCCCAGCATTTT. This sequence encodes CSASRQTPNSNQPQHF.

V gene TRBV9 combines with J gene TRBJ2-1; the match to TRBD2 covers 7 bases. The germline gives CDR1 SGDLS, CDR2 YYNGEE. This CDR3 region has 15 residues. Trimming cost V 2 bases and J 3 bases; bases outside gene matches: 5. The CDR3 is CASSVRGLFYNEQFF. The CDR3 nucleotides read TGTGCCAGCAGCGTTCGGGGACTATTCTACAATGAGCAGTTCTTC.

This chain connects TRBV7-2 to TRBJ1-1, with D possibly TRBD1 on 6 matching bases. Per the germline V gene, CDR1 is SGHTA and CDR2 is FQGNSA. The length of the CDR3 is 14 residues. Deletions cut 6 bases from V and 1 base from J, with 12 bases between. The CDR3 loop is CASRRGQSNTEAFF. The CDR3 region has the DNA TGTGCCAGCAGAAGAGGACAGTCGAACACTGAAGCTTTCTTT.